The present entry profiles one TCR beta chain with its context. Its antigen remains undetermined. No much larger clone is present one base from it, and per-base qualities are unavailable. Trimming at the junction amounts to 4 bases on V and 1 base on J, and the germline ends lie 8 bases apart. For CDR1 and CDR2, the germline V gene (reference sequence) lists GTSNPN and SVGIG. The CDR3 contains 12 residues, cysteine and phenylalanine counted. The retained sequence is limited to the CDR3, 36 bases, with the frame set at the first base. The data were obtained in a study of CD8+ T cells in alopecia areata (dated by TCRdb to 2016 to 2019). Looking at the study overall: The treated patients took part in an open-label pilot trial in which moderate-to-severe alopecia areata was treated with oral tofacitinib at 5 to 10 mg twice daily. Amplification of TCRbeta CDR3 regions was done by immunoSEQ multiplex PCR using 35 Vbeta forward primers and 13 Jbeta reverse primers. In treated patients, disease severity was measured using the SALT score, which gives the percentage of scalp surface area affected. Patients received tofacitinib for 6 to 18 months and were then followed off drug for 6 months to check for delayed response and recurrence. Clonality in the scalp was compared among normal scalp (n=4), patchy alopecia areata scalp (n=8), and alopecia totalis/universalis scalp (n=8). In humans, TCRbeta sequencing was performed on scalp tissue and on sorted CD4+ and CD8+ peripheral blood T cells from healthy controls and from patients with patchy or totalis/universalis alopecia areata. The study used high-throughput TCRbeta sequencing to examine T cell clonal expansion in alopecia areata, in both the C3H/HeJ mouse model and human patients. Patients on tofacitinib were biopsied at baseline and after 4 and 24 weeks of treatment, and several of the patients also had a later scalp biopsy. RNA was obtained with the PAXgene miRNA kit for fixed scalp, the miRNeasy kit for PBMCs, and the RNeasy kit for mouse skin.

This specimen's time point label, per the study, means: more than three weeks on oral tofacitinib. The treatment or condition label corresponds to: oral pan-JAK inhibitor, 5-10 mg twice daily. Lesional scalp punch biopsies and peripheral blood were obtained from alopecia areata patients. PBMCs were isolated by density centrifugation and stained for CD3, CD4 and CD8, and CD4+ and CD8+ T cells were sorted on a FACSAria. Points the paper makes about the study in general: Unlike mouse skin, which is dominated by gammadelta T cells, normal human skin has resident alphabeta T cells that are also sequenced, and this complicates analysis of the scalp TCR repertoire. Because the treated cohort was small and had only one nonresponder, larger studies are needed to examine links between baseline CD8+ expansion and response. Tofacitinib significantly decreased scalp clonality and the number of expanded CD8+ clones among the top 100 scalp clones. TCR sequences shared between patients were less clear than in mice, possibly partly because of HLA diversity in the patient population. Compared with normal scalp, lesional scalp, particularly in alopecia totalis/universalis, had higher clonality and more expanded CD8+ clones, which suggests antigenic drive. Many expanded lesional clones were found to persist in scalp and blood during tofacitinib treatment, and relapse after treatment cessation may be partly explained by this persistence.

The method was the immunoSEQ multiplex PCR assay. RNA was extracted from all samples and reverse transcribed into cDNA as template for TCR sequencing. SuperScript III was used to make first-strand cDNA, primed with a 2:1 mix of oligo-dT and random hexamers. Amplification bias was assessed with a synthetic immune receptor repertoire, and residual bias was removed computationally. In the paper's pipeline: Raw reads were preprocessed to remove errors, and CDR3 was defined according to IMGT conventions as the region from the conserved cysteine to phenylalanine. To get clonality, Shannon entropy was normalized by log2 of the number of productive unique TCRs and the result was subtracted from 1. CD4 or CD8 identity of scalp clones was inferred by cross-referencing scalp TCRbeta sequences with sorted blood CD4 and CD8 repertoires. As stored in TCRdb, this immuneACCESS dataset retains in-frame rearrangements with V and J assigned. A fraction of the clones does not appear; measured against another copy, unresolved V genes explain less than half of the discrepancy, and the remainder lacks a known reason. From that table come the V and J calls and clone size; the DNA was used to work out D and trimming. The sample has 190,000 or so clones on record, 55% to 70% of them singletons. The ten largest clones capture 3.3% of the sample.

The chain employs TRBV30 and TRBJ2-7; the D gene identity is not certain. This TCR was recovered from a human donor with alopecia areata. The material was CD4+ T cells sorted from blood, obtained at week 4, from a patient treated with tofacitinib. For the CDR3, the sequence is CAWTGDSYEQYF. The sequence in DNA is TGTGCCTGGACAGGAGATTCCTACGAGCAGTACTTC.